This TCR beta chain was identified in a study of response to subunit inactivated influenza vaccine. Study-wide results and limits: Each seasonal influenza vaccination, the authors suggested, recruits few new T cells.

One entry per CDR3 protein, called by TCRdb with MiXCR from the RT-PCR reads. The sample records about 620,000 distinct CDR3 sequences, 11% being singletons. Germline V CDR1 and CDR2: SGHNT, YENEEA. CDR3 length equals 15 residues. The ends were cut back, 0 bases at V and 3 bases at J, with 9 bases in the middle. This clonotype was detected a few times. Its antigen remains unknown. These data are also associated with another study on T cells expressing NK-cell markers. Turning to that study: The authors made TCR beta cDNA libraries by 5'RACE template switching. This switching added a universal primer site and UMIs. NKG2C+ dominant clonotype frequencies in six donors were roughly 1.0-7.5% of CD8+ T cells. These same clonotypes (in a few donors) also led the CD3+CD56-NKG2C+ fraction.

This chain joins TRBV11-3 and TRBJ2-1; possibly TRBD1 for D (7 bases). The sequenced sample was PBMCs from blood, obtained on the day of vaccination. This TCR derives from a man between 45 and 60 years old who received an inactivated influenza vaccine. This CDR3 is CASSLEQGGYNEQFF. The CDR3 coding sequence is TGTGCCAGCAGCTTAGAGCAGGGGGGCTACAATGAGCAGTTCTTC.